The 10 T cell receptor beta chains below all came from one sample that was sequenced in a study of blood T cells in healthy people across ages. Through a sample-barcoded 5' primer and a J-beta primer mix, a second PCR was run for about 6 to 12 cycles. TCRdb fed the 5' RACE reads into MiXCR, producing one record per CDR3 protein. The table has about 1.8 million distinct CDR3 sequences, roughly 52% seen once. The specimen sequenced was blood. Receptor source: a woman aged 35 to 49 in good health.

Only one count was recorded for this clonotype. This sequence joins TRBV20-1 and TRBJ2-1, with 9 positions matching TRBD1. Losses at the gene ends were 7 bases for V and 6 bases for J; bases not matched to a gene: 7. The CDR3 has 13 amino acids. Per germline, CDR1 DFQATT and CDR2 SNEGSKA (reference sequence). The CDR3 DNA reads as TGCAGTGAGGGACAGGGAGGGATCAATGAGCAGTTCTTC. It yields the protein CSEGQGGINEQFF.

The rearrangement uses TRBV25-1 and TRBJ2-1; 8 nucleotides align to TRBD2. The CDR3 length is 15 residues. Germline lookup yields CDR1 MGHDK and CDR2 SYGVNS. V shed 6 bases and J 2 bases; nucleotides not matched to a gene: 6. Here the CDR3 DNA reads TGTGCCAGCAGGATCGGGGGGGCCGCCTACAATGAGCAGTTCTTC. It yields the protein CASRIGGAAYNEQFF.

The chain recombines TRBV5-1 with TRBJ1-2, with D hard to call. V was clipped by 0 bases and J by 5 bases, with 14 bases between them. Germline CDR1 reads SGHRS; CDR2 reads YFSETQ. CDR3 size: 15 residues. In DNA form, the CDR3 reads TGCGCCAGCAGCTTGGCCGGGAGCTTCGGTTATGGCTACACCTTC. It encodes CASSLAGSFGYGYTF.

This chain links TRBV7-2 with TRBJ2-5, with 10 bases lining up with TRBD2. CDR1 and CDR2 (germline): SGHTA, FQGNSA. The CDR3 has 17 amino acids. The V gene end was trimmed by 1 base and the J gene end by 4 bases; junction bases not matched to a gene: 9. This chain's CDR3 is CASSLETSGGAGETQYF. The DNA of the CDR3 is TGTGCCAGCAGCTTAGAAACCAGCGGGGGGGCAGGAGAGACCCAGTACTTC.

The chain has TRBV7-2 and TRBJ2-4; 7 nucleotides agree with TRBD1. CDR1 is SGHTA and CDR2 is FQGNSA in the germline V gene. V was pared by 1 base and J by 8 bases, with 5 bases of the junction left unmatched. The CDR3 is 14 amino acids. CDR3 loop: CASSLGGGVDIQYF. Written as DNA, the CDR3 is TGTGCCAGCAGCTTAGGAGGGGGCGTAGACATTCAGTACTTC. Combining the CDR3 with reference TRBV7-2 and TRBJ2-4 gives the whole variable domain GAGVSQSPSNKVTEKGKDVELRCDPISGHTALYWYRQSLGQGLEFLIYFQGNSAPDKSGLPSDRFSAERTGGSVSTLTIQRTQQEDSAVYLCASSLGGGVDIQYFGAGTRLSVL.

Here the CDR3 reads CASSSGRAGQETQYF. The CDR3 bases are TGCGCCAGCAGCTCCGGACGAGCGGGGCAAGAGACCCAGTACTTC. The genes are TRBV5-1 and TRBJ2-5; 7 nucleotides align to TRBD2. CDR3 length: 15 residues. From germline, CDR1 is SGHRS and CDR2 YFSETQ. With 3 bases clipped from V and 2 bases from J, the junction kept 7 bases outside the gene matches.

The chain joins TRBV20-1 to TRBJ2-1; 9 bases match TRBD1. This CDR3 region has 11 residues. Unmatched junction bases numbered 6, after V lost 4 bases and J lost 14 bases. Germline lookup yields CDR1 DFQATT and CDR2 SNEGSKA (reference sequence). CDR3 region: CSANRDRVKFF. CDR3 bases: TGCAGTGCTAACCGGGACAGGGTAAAGTTCTTC.

This clonotype was picked up a small number of times. The V gene is TRBV27, the J gene TRBJ2-7; TRBD1 might be the D (5 bases). The CDR3 loop spans 15 amino acids. Trimming shortened V by 2 bases and J by 8 bases, and 19 bases separated the two germline ends. The germline V gene encodes CDR1 MNHEY and CDR2 SMNVEV (reference sequence). For the CDR3, the DNA is TGTGCCAGCAGTTTAAGCAGGGTCCACGAAGGGAAGCAGTACTTC. Translation gives CASSLSRVHEGKQYF.

The chain uses TRBV20-1 and TRBJ2-5, with 7 bases aligning to TRBD2. CDR3 length: 15 residues. Per the germline V gene, CDR1 is DFQATT and CDR2 is SNEGSKA (reference sequence). J gave up 2 bases and V 6 bases, and 12 bases lay outside the gene matches. CDR3 sequence (DNA): TGCAGTGCCCGGTCCGGGCGGGGGAAACAAGAGACCCAGTACTTC. Protein: CSARSGRGKQETQYF.

In the case of this clonotype: An end of the junction differs from the germline gene, which may be a read error. The chain uses TRBV7-2 and TRBJ1-2; D possibly corresponds to TRBD1 (5 bases). CDR3 length equals 16 residues. In germline, CDR1 is SGHTA, CDR2 FQGNSA. The CDR3 DNA reads TGTGCCGGCAGCTTAAGGTTGCAGGGCAGAAACTATGGCTACACCTTC. Protein sequence: CAGSLRLQGRNYGYTF. The entire variable domain, with the rest obtained from reference TRBV7-2 and TRBJ1-2, is as follows: GAGVSQSPSNKVTEKGKDVELRCDPISGHTALYWYRQSLGQGLEFLIYFQGNSAPDKSGLPSDRFSAERTGGSVSTLTIQRTQQEDSAVYLCAGSLRLQGRNYGYTFGSGTRLTVV.